This T cell receptor beta chain was sequenced during a study of graft-versus-host responses after intestinal transplantation. Study-wide background: Multivisceral, liver-intestinal, or isolated intestinal transplants were received by the recipients. Study-wide results and limits: The marrow of recipients harbored GvH clones, and ileum or blood showed some of them first. Individuals carrying graft-donor T cell macrochimerism showed high graft-versus-host to host-versus-graft clonal ratios in allografts.

Trimming cost V 6 bases and J 2 bases, with 15 bases left between them. Germline lookup yields CDR1 MRHNA and CDR2 SNTAGT. CDR3 length equals 15 residues. About this clone itself: Its antigen remains unknown. Other DNA sequences from this sample encode an identical CDR3 as well.

Profiling relied on immunoSEQ multiplex PCR, and the TCRdb table lists in-frame clones only, not all of them. The table records some 90,000 clones, more than 90% of them present only once. V usage is TRBV6-4 and J usage is TRBJ2-3, with D possibly called TRBD1 or TRBD2 (5 bases each). This receptor was taken from a human donor who received an intestinal transplant. The sample was unstimulated CD4+ T cells sorted from spleen or lymph node cells, taken before intestinal transplant. CDR3: CASSPGGEYTDTQYF. DNA of the CDR3: TGTGCCAGCAGCCCTGGGGGAGAATACACAGATACGCAGTATTTT.